This passage covers 8 T cell receptor beta chains from one sample sequenced in a study of blood T cell repertoires in COVID-19 (TCRdb year 2020). Libraries were built with the immunoSEQ multiplex PCR assay. The clones in this table, taken by TCRdb from immuneACCESS, are in-frame only. Not every clone is retained; where verified, under half of the shortfall comes from an unresolved V gene, and the cause of the rest is unknown. The sample includes approximately 300,000 clones, with roughly 87% observed a single time. Jointly, the top ten make up approximately 5% of the sample. What was sequenced was PBMCs or T cells enriched from blood (not recorded which). The receptors originated from a woman aged 25 to 39 who had recovered from COVID-19.

The chain carries TRBV29-1 and TRBJ1-2, with 9 positions matching TRBD1. V shed 4 bases and J 3 bases; nucleotides not matched to a gene: 9. CDR1 and CDR2 (germline): SQVTM, ANQGSEA. The CDR3 covers 15 residues. The CDR3 coding sequence is TGCAGCGTTGCACCCAAGACAGGGGGGGACTATGGCTACACCTTC. Translating gives CSVAPKTGGDYGYTF.

In this sample, this clone turned up once. The chain employs TRBV5-1 and TRBJ1-2, with D perhaps matching TRBD1 (6 bases). V lost 4 bases to trimming and J lost 0 bases, with 16 bases between them. From germline, CDR1 is SGHRS and CDR2 YFSETQ. The CDR3 sequence is 16 residues long. The CDR3 DNA is TGCGCCAGCAGCCCCGGGCCAGGGGTGGCTAACTATGGCTACACCTTC. Translation: CASSPGPGVANYGYTF.

The rearrangement uses TRBV18 and TRBJ2-5; 7 bases map to TRBD1. Trimming removed 0 bases from V and 1 base from J; junction bases left unmatched: 8. There are 17 residues in the CDR3. Per germline, CDR1 KGHSH and CDR2 LQKENI. As DNA, the CDR3 is TGTGCCAGCTCACCACCTTTCGGGACAGAGACCCAAGAGACCCAGTACTTC. Amino acid sequence: CASSPPFGTETQETQYF.

The chain carries TRBV4-2 and TRBJ2-7, with 8 bases lining up with TRBD1. The junction had 9 bases not matched to a gene; V was cut back by 0 bases and J by 5 bases. The germline CDR1 and CDR2 sequences are LGHNA and YNFKEQ. The CDR3 covers 16 residues. The DNA of the CDR3 is TGTGCCAGCAGCCAAGATCCCGGGACAGGAGACGACGAGCAGTACTTC. Residues: CASSQDPGTGDDEQYF.

The V gene is TRBV6-2 or TRBV6-3, the J gene TRBJ2-7; D perhaps matches TRBD1 (5 bases). Germline values: CDR1 MNHEY, CDR2 SVGEGT. V lost 2 bases and J 3 bases, leaving 11 bases between the germline ends. The CDR3 sequence is 14 residues long. The CDR3, as DNA: TGTGCCAGCAGTTACCCAGGGTCCCACTACGAGCAGTACTTC. Amino acids: CASSYPGSHYEQYF.

This clone was observed a single time. J is TRBJ1-5 and V is TRBV7-9; the D gene is possibly TRBD1 (5 bases). The CDR3 covers 15 residues. The germline V and J ends were trimmed by 5 bases and 0 bases, with 11 bases remaining between them. Germline V gene sequence: CDR1 SEHNR, CDR2 FQNEAQ (reference sequence). In DNA, the CDR3 is TGTGCCAGCAGCGGACAACCGCATAGCAATCAGCCCCAGCATTTT. It is translated as CASSGQPHSNQPQHF. Using reference TRBV7-9 and TRBJ1-5 for the parts outside the CDR3, the full variable domain is DTGVSQNPRHKITKRGQNVTFRCDPISEHNRLYWYRQTLGQGPEFLTYFQNEAQLEKSRLLSDRFSAERPKGSFSTLEIQRTEQGDSAMYLCASSGQPHSNQPQHFGDGTRLSIL.

The genes are TRBV7-9 and TRBJ2-7; 7 nucleotides line up with TRBD1. J lost 5 bases, V lost 3 bases, and 7 bases had no gene match. Germline V lookup: CDR1 SEHNR, CDR2 FQNEAQ (reference sequence). There are 14 residues in the CDR3. The CDR3 loop is CASSFNRGTDEQYF. Written as DNA, the CDR3 is TGTGCCAGCAGCTTCAATCGAGGGACAGACGAGCAGTACTTC.

The V and J genes are TRBV10-2 and TRBJ2-2; 8 bases map to TRBD2. CDR3 length equals 19 residues. The V gene end was trimmed by 8 bases and the J gene end by 3 bases; junction bases not matched to a gene: 20. The germline V gene encodes CDR1 WSHSY and CDR2 SAAADI. The CDR3 region has the DNA TGCGCCAGCTCAACTGCCGGGACTAGGGTACGCACGGACACCGGGGAGCTGTTTTTT. Its translation is CASSTAGTRVRTDTGELFF.